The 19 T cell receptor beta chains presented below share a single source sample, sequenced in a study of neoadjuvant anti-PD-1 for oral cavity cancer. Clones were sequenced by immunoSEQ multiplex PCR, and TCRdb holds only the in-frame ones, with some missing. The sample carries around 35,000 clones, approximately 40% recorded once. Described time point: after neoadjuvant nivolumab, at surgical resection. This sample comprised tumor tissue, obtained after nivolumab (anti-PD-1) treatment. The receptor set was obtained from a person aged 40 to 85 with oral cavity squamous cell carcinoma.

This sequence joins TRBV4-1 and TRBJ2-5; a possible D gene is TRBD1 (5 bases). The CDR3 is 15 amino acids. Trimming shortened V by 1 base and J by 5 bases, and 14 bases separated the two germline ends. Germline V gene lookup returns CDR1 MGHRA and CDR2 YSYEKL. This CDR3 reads CASSQGRRGSETQYF. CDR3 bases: TGCGCCAGCAGCCAAGGTCGAAGGGGCAGCGAGACCCAGTACTTC.

CDR3 sequence (DNA): TGTGCCATTCATCAGGGGGCTGACGAGCAGTACTTC. Translated: CAIHQGADEQYF. The J gene is TRBJ2-7, the V gene TRBV28, with 8 bases that match TRBD1. CDR3 length: 12 residues. The V gene's germline CDR1 is MDHEN and CDR2 SYDVKM. V lost 10 bases to trimming and J lost 5 bases; unmatched junction nucleotides: 7.

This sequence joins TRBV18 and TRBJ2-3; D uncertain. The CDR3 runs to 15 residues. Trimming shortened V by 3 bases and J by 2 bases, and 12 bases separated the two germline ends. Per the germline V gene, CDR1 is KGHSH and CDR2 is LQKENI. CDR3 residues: CASSPSVADTDTQYF. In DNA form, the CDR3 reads TGTGCCAGCTCACCGTCGGTAGCCGACACAGATACGCAGTATTTT.

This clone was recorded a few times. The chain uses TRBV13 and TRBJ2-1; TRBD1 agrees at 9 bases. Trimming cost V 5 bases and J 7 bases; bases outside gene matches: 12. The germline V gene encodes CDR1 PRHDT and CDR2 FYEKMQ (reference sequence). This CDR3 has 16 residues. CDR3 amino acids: CASSDSRGQGRNEQFF. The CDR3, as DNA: TGTGCCAGCAGCGACAGTCGGGGACAGGGCCGAAATGAGCAGTTCTTC.

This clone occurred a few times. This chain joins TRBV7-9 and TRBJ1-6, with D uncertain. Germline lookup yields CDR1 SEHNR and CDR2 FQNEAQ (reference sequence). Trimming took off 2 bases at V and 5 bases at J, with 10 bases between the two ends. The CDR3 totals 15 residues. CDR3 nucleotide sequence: TGTGCCAGCAGCTTATTACAGACCAATAATTCACCCCTCCACTTT. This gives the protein CASSLLQTNNSPLHF.

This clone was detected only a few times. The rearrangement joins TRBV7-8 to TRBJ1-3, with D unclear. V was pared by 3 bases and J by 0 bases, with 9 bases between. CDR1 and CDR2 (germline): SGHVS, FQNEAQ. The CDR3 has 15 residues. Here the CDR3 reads CASSFTSLSGNTIYF. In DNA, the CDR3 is TGTGCCAGCAGCTTTACGTCTCTCTCTGGAAACACCATATATTTT.

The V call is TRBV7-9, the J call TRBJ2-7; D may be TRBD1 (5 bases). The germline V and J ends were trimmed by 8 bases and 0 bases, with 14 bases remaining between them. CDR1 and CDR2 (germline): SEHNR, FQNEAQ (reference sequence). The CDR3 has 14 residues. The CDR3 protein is CASVLGAASYEQYF. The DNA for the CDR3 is TGTGCCAGCGTCCTAGGGGCAGCCTCCTACGAGCAGTACTTC.

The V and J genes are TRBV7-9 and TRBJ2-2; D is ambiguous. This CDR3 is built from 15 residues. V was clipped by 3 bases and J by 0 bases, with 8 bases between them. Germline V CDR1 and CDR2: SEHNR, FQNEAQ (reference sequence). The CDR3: CASSFRRTNTGELFF. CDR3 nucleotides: TGTGCCAGCAGCTTCCGCAGGACGAACACCGGGGAGCTGTTTTTT.

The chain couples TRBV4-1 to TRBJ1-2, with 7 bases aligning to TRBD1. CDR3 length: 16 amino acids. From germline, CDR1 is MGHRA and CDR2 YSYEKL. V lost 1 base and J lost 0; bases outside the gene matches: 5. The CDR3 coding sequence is TGCGCCAGCAGCCAAGCTTCAGGGACAGCTAACTATGGCTACACCTTC. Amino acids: CASSQASGTANYGYTF.

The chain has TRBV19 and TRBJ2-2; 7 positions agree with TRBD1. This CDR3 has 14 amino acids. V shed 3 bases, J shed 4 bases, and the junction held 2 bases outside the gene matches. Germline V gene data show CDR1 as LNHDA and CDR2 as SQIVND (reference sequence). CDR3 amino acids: CASSMYRGTGELFF. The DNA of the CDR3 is TGTGCCAGTAGTATGTACAGGGGCACCGGGGAGCTGTTTTTT.

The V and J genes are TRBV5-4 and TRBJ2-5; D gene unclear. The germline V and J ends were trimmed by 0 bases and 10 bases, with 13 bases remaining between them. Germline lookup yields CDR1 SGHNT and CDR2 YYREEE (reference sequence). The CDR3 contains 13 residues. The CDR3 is CASSLDRSGDQYF. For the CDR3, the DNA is TGTGCCAGCAGCTTGGACAGATCTGGGGACCAGTACTTC. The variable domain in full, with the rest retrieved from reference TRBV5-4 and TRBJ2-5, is ETGVTQSPTHLIKTRGQQVTLRCSSQSGHNTVSWYQQALGQGPQFIFQYYREEENGRGNFPPRFSGLQFPNYSSELNVNALELDDSALYLCASSLDRSGDQYFGPGTRLLVL.

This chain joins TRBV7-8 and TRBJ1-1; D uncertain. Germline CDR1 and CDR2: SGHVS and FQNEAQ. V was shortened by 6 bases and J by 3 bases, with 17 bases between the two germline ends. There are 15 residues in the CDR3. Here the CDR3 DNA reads TGTGCCAGCAGACCCCGTACTCAGACCCACACTGAAGCTTTCTTT. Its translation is CASRPRTQTHTEAFF.

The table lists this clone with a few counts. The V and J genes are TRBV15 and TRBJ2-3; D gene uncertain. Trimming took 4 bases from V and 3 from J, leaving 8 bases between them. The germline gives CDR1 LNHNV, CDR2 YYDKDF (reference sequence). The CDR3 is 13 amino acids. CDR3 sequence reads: CATSMVRTDTQYF. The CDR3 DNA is TGTGCCACCAGCATGGTCCGGACAGATACGCAGTATTTT.

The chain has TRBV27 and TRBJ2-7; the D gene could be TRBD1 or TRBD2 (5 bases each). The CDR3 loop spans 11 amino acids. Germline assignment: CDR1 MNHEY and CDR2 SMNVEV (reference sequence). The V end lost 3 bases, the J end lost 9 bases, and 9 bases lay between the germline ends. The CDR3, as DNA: TGTGCCAGCAGTTTTGGGGGAGCGCAGTACTTC. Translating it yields CASSFGGAQYF.

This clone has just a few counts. The CDR3 bases are TGTGCCAGTAGAAGCAGGGCCGGTAGCACCGGGGAGCTGTTTTTT. This codes for CASRSRAGSTGELFF. The V and J genes are TRBV19 and TRBJ2-2, with a possible D match to TRBD1 (5 bases). Trimming cost V 6 bases and J 4 bases, with 15 bases left between them. CDR1 is LNHDA and CDR2 is SQIVND in the germline V gene (reference sequence). CDR3 length: 15 amino acids. Drawing the rest from reference TRBV19 and TRBJ2-2, the complete variable domain is DGGITQSPKYLFRKEGQNVTLSCEQNLNHDAMYWYRQDPGQGLRLIYYSQIVNDFQKGDIAEGYSVSREKKESFPLTVTSAQKNPTAFYLCASRSRAGSTGELFFGEGSRLTVL.

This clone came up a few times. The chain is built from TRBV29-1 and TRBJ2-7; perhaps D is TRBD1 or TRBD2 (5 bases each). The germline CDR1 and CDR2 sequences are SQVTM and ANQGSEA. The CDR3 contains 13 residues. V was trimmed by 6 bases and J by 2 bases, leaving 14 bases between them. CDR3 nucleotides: TGCAGCGTGGGGAGCAGGGCACCCTACGAGCAGTACTTC. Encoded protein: CSVGSRAPYEQYF.

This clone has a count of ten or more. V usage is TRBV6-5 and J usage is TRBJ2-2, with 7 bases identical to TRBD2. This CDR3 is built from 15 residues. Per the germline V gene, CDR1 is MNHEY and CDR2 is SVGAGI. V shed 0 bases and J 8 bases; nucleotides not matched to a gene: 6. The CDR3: CASSYSYGGIGELFF. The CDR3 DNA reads TGTGCCAGCAGTTACTCCTACGGGGGGATTGGGGAGCTGTTTTTT.

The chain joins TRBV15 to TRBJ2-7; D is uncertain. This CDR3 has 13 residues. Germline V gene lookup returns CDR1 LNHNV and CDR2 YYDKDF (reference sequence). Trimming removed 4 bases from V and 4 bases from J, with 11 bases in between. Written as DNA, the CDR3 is TGTGCCACCAGCACCGGGCAAGGTTACGAGCAGTACTTC. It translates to CATSTGQGYEQYF.

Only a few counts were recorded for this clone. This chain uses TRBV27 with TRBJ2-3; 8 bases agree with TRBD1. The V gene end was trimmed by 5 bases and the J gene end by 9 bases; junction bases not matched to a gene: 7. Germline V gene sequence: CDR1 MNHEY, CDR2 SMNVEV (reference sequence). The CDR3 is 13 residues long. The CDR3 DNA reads TGTGCCAGCAGTCAGCACGGACAGGGAACGCAGTATTTT. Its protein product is CASSQHGQGTQYF.